The next 17 T cell receptor beta chains were all read from a single sample in a study of shared T cell receptors in the human thymus (dated by TCRdb to the early 2020s). Libraries were made using the immunoSEQ multiplex PCR assay. TCRdb retrieved this table from immuneACCESS and kept in-frame rearrangements only. Not all clones are present; in checked studies, unresolved V genes account for under half, and no reason is known for the remainder. A total of approximately 68,000 clones appear in this sample, about 95% of them only once. The ten largest clonotypes hold approximately 0.035% of the sample. Material: thymocytes. These receptors originate from a human donor.

The chain has TRBV7-2 and TRBJ2-5; the D gene is possibly TRBD2 (7 bases). Per the germline V gene, CDR1 is SGHTA and CDR2 is FQGNSA. The length of the CDR3 is 13 residues. Between the trimmed V and J ends, which lost 4 bases and 5 bases, there was a span of 11 bases. The CDR3 bases are TGTGCCAGCAGCTCGGGGGGCCCGGAGACCCAGTACTTC. Its protein is CASSSGGPETQYF.

The CDR3, as DNA: TGCGCCAGCAGCCAAGGGTACCCGACACACAAGGGCTACACCTTC. Translated, it gives CASSQGYPTHKGYTF. The V gene is TRBV4-3, the J gene TRBJ1-2; D is unresolved. The germline V gene has CDR1 LGHNA and CDR2 YSLEER. This CDR3 is 15 amino acids long. V shed 1 base and J shed 8 bases, with 17 bases lying between them.

The chain recombines TRBV19 with TRBJ1-2; D may be TRBD1 (5 bases). V was cut by 3 bases and J by 7 bases, with 18 bases left in between. There are 15 residues in the CDR3. Germline CDR1 is LNHDA and CDR2 is SQIVND (reference sequence). CDR3 in amino acids: CASSIRVLRSFGYTF. The CDR3 coding sequence is TGTGCCAGTAGTATCAGGGTACTGCGATCCTTTGGCTACACCTTC. Full variable domain (remainder filled in from reference TRBV19 and TRBJ1-2): DGGITQSPKYLFRKEGQNVTLSCEQNLNHDAMYWYRQDPGQGLRLIYYSQIVNDFQKGDIAEGYSVSREKKESFPLTVTSAQKNPTAFYLCASSIRVLRSFGYTFGSGTRLTVV.

The chain is built from TRBV4-3 and TRBJ1-3; D unclear. The CDR3 extends over 18 amino acids. V was shortened by 0 bases and J by 0 bases, with 15 bases between the two germline ends. Germline V gene sequence: CDR1 LGHNA, CDR2 YSLEER. CDR3 protein: CASSQDINDRSSGNTIYF. CDR3 sequence (DNA): TGCGCCAGCAGCCAAGATATAAACGACCGGAGCTCTGGAAACACCATATATTTT.

This chain links TRBV5-4 with TRBJ2-4, with 9 bases fitting TRBD1. The ends lost 2 bases at V and 4 bases at J; junction bases unmatched: 10. The CDR3 totals 17 residues. Germline V gene lookup returns CDR1 SGHNT and CDR2 YYREEE (reference sequence). The CDR3 sequence: CASSLSCGQGRKNIQYF. CDR3 DNA: TGTGCCAGCAGCTTATCCTGCGGACAGGGGAGGAAAAACATTCAGTACTTC.

V usage is TRBV28 and J usage is TRBJ2-1, with D maybe TRBD2 (7 bases). The CDR3 sequence is 16 residues long. The germline V and J ends were trimmed by 6 bases and 2 bases, with 17 bases remaining between them. Germline lookup yields CDR1 MDHEN and CDR2 SYDVKM. CDR3 DNA sequence: TGTGCCAGCAGGCCTCTTTGCGGGGGCGCCTACAATGAGCAGTTCTTC. Translation: CASRPLCGGAYNEQFF.

The chain combines TRBV30 with TRBJ2-6; D gene unclear. The CDR3 has 17 residues. From germline, CDR1 is GTSNPN and CDR2 SVGIG (reference sequence). V lost 0 bases and J lost 0, with 12 bases in between. CDR3 sequence reads: CAWSVHEFFSGANVLTF. The CDR3 DNA follows: TGTGCCTGGAGTGTACATGAGTTCTTCTCTGGGGCCAACGTCCTGACTTTC.

This clone was seen just once. J is TRBJ2-1 and V is TRBV11-3; D may be TRBD2 (7 bases). CDR1 and CDR2 from the germline V gene are SGHNT and YENEEA. The V and J ends lost 1 base and 5 bases respectively, with 21 bases between them. The CDR3 is 18 residues long. The CDR3 coding sequence is TGTGCCAGCAGCTTAGGATGGGTTGGGGGGGCCACAGACAATGAGCAGTTCTTC. Protein product: CASSLGWVGGATDNEQFF.

The chain employs TRBV2 and TRBJ2-5; maybe TRBD2 (6 bases). Germline values: CDR1 SNHLY, CDR2 FYNNEI. The length of the CDR3 is 13 residues. The V end lost 6 bases, the J end lost 5 bases, and 13 bases lay between the germline ends. The CDR3 region has the DNA TGTGCCAGCAGCGGGACTCGCGGGGAGACCCAGTACTTC. It yields the protein CASSGTRGETQYF. Full variable domain (rest looked up from reference TRBV2 and TRBJ2-5): EPEVTQTPSHQVTQMGQEVILRCVPISNHLYFYWYRQILGQKVEFLVSFYNNEISEKSEIFDDQFSVERPDGSNFTLKIRSTKLEDSAMYFCASSGTRGETQYFGPGTRLLVL.

The chain couples TRBV7-8 to TRBJ2-4; possible D gene TRBD1, 6 bases. There are 14 residues in the CDR3. Per germline, CDR1 SGHVS and CDR2 FQNEAQ. Trimming cost V 5 bases and J 0 bases, with 8 bases left between them. Here the CDR3 reads CASSTGSAKNIQYF. The CDR3 coding sequence is TGTGCCAGCAGCACAGGGTCAGCCAAAAACATTCAGTACTTC.

CDR3 DNA sequence: TGCGCCAGCCCTACCGGGGTCGGGGAGCTGTTTTTT. Translated, it gives CASPTGVGELFF. This chain joins TRBV10-1 and TRBJ2-2; a possible D gene is TRBD2 (5 bases). The ends were cut back, 8 bases at V and 7 bases at J, with 11 bases in the middle. Germline values: CDR1 WNHNN, CDR2 SYGVQD (reference sequence). This CDR3 has 12 amino acids.

V gene TRBV10-3 combines with J gene TRBJ1-3; D is possibly TRBD1 (5 bases). Looked up from germline, CDR1 is ENHRY and CDR2 is SYGVKD. This CDR3 spans 17 amino acids. The V and J ends lost 6 bases and 8 bases respectively, with 26 bases between them. The CDR3 DNA sequence: TGTGCCATCAGGAAGGCAACAGGTTCTCAGGCATTTGACACCATATATTTT. It is translated as CAIRKATGSQAFDTIYF.

This clone was seen just once. The chain combines TRBV27 with TRBJ2-3; possibly TRBD1 for D (6 bases). The germline V gene has CDR1 MNHEY and CDR2 SMNVEV (reference sequence). CDR3 length: 17 amino acids. V was clipped by 7 bases and J by 4 bases, with 24 bases between them. The CDR3 DNA sequence: TGTGCCAGCAAAAAGGGGCTCGGGGTAGGGGGTTCAGATACGCAGTATTTT. Its translation: CASKKGLGVGGSDTQYF.

The chain joins TRBV7-6 to TRBJ2-5; no firm D call. The V end was cut by 2 bases, the J end by 5 bases, with 9 bases between. The germline V gene has CDR1 SGHVS and CDR2 FNYEAQ. This CDR3 comprises 13 residues. The CDR3 reads CASSLPIPETQYF. DNA for the CDR3: TGTGCCAGCAGCTTACCCATCCCGGAGACCCAGTACTTC.

V gene TRBV11-2 combines with J gene TRBJ2-1; 15 positions match TRBD2. Germline V gene data show CDR1 as SGHAT and CDR2 as FQNNGV. Trimming removed 8 bases from V and 7 bases from J; junction bases left unmatched: 18. This CDR3 has 19 amino acids. CDR3 residues: CASPARGRTSGGAINEQFF. The CDR3 region has the DNA TGTGCCAGCCCCGCGAGGGGCCGGACTAGCGGGGGGGCGATAAATGAGCAGTTCTTC.

The chain couples TRBV7-8 to TRBJ2-7, with TRBD1 as a possible D gene (6 bases). Trimming removed 0 bases from V and 4 bases from J, with 25 bases in between. The CDR3 has 19 residues. In germline, CDR1 is SGHVS, CDR2 FQNEAQ. The chain's CDR3 is CASSLAIPWAGVVGYEQYF. The DNA for the CDR3 is TGTGCCAGCAGCTTAGCTATCCCGTGGGCAGGGGTCGTCGGGTACGAGCAGTACTTC. Looking up the rest from reference TRBV7-8 and TRBJ2-7 gives the full variable domain: GAGVSQSPRYKVAKRGQDVALRCDPISGHVSLFWYQQALGQGPEFLTYFQNEAQLDKSGLPSDRFFAERPEGSVSTLKIQRTQQEDSAVYLCASSLAIPWAGVVGYEQYFGPGTRLTVT.

V gene TRBV19 combines with J gene TRBJ1-1; D call uncertain. Trimming took off 6 bases at V and 3 bases at J, with 14 bases between the two ends. Per the germline V gene, CDR1 is LNHDA and CDR2 is SQIVND (reference sequence). This CDR3 spans 14 amino acids. CDR3 region: CASSMENRDTEAFF. The CDR3 nucleotides are TGTGCCAGTAGCATGGAAAATAGGGACACTGAAGCTTTCTTT.